This is a list of T cell receptor beta chains from one sample in a study of cytomegalovirus exposure and HLA in healthy donors. Generated by immunoSEQ multiplex PCR, the TCRdb table keeps only in-frame clones and is missing some. Altogether over 130,000 clones are present, around 82% being singletons, with the ten largest covering approximately 5.6%. Sequenced material: PBMCs. These receptors originate from a woman aged 40 to 50 in good health and CMV-seropositive. CDR3s include the opening cysteine and the closing phenylalanine or tryptophan. A D gene is named only where the DNA matches it firmly. Size is stated for part of the rows, as once, few or many counts, or as a class when the clone is expanded.

cdr3_length,d_call,v_call,j_call,clone_size,cdr3_nt,cdr3_aa
15,-,TRBV6-5,TRBJ2-7,few,TGTGCCAGCAGTTACTCGCCGCAGGGTGGATACGAGCAGTACTTC,CASSYSPQGGYEQYF
16,TRBD1,TRBV19,TRBJ2-3,-,TGTGCCAGTAGTAGGACGGGACAGCGGCTTTCAGATACGCAGTATTTT,CASSRTGQRLSDTQYF
14,TRBD2,TRBV2,TRBJ2-7,-,TGTGCCAGCAACGGGCTAGCGGGACCTTACGAGCAGTACTTC,CASNGLAGPYEQYF
17,-,TRBV5-4,TRBJ2-1,-,TGTGCCAGCAGCTTAACCTGGGGGGGGCCAGAGAGCAATGAGCAGTTCTTC,CASSLTWGGPESNEQFF
14,TRBD1,TRBV5-1,TRBJ1-2,-,TGCGCCAGCAGACCAACAGGGGGCCACTATGGCTACACCTTC,CASRPTGGHYGYTF
19,TRBD2,TRBV5-6,TRBJ2-3,-,TGTGCCAGCAGCTTGGGACTAGCGGGAGGCTTCTCTAGCACAGATACGCAGTATTTT,CASSLGLAGGFSSTDTQYF
17,TRBD2,TRBV5-1,TRBJ2-1,-,TGCGCCAGCAGCTCGGGGACTAGCGGGAAGTATTCAAATGAGCAGTTCTTC,CASSSGTSGKYSNEQFF
15,TRBD2,TRBV9,TRBJ2-3,once,TGTGCCAGCAGCTCGAGCGGGAGGCGTGCAGATACGCAGTATTTT,CASSSSGRRADTQYF
14,-,TRBV6-5,TRBJ2-7,-,TGTGCCAGCAGTTACGGGGGCTGGGGGAGCGAGCAGTACTTC,CASSYGGWGSEQYF
14,-,TRBV12-5,TRBJ1-4,once,TGTGCTAGTGAAATACAGGTTAGTAATGAAAAACTGTTTTTT,CASEIQVSNEKLFF
12,-,TRBV5-6,TRBJ1-2,-,TGTGCCAGCAGCGAGGGAGACTATGGCTACACCTTC,CASSEGDYGYTF
15,TRBD1,TRBV18,TRBJ2-7,-,TGTGCCAGCTCACCTACAGGGGGTGCGGCCTACGAGCAGTACTTC,CASSPTGGAAYEQYF
15,TRBD2,TRBV5-1,TRBJ2-1,once,TGCGCCAGCAGCTGGGGGACTAGCGGGTCTGGTGAGCAGTTCTTC,CASSWGTSGSGEQFF
12,-,TRBV5-1,TRBJ2-7,-,TGCGCCAGCAGCTTGGAACTAGACGAGCAGTACTTC,CASSLELDEQYF
16,TRBD1,TRBV6-6,TRBJ1-1,-,TGTGCCAGCAGCCACTCCGAGGGACAGGAGGGCACTGAAGCTTTCTTT,CASSHSEGQEGTEAFF
17,TRBD2,TRBV5-1,TRBJ2-7,-,TGCGCCAGCAGCTTCTCGTCGGGGGGTGCCCTAGCCTACGAGCAGTACTTC,CASSFSSGGALAYEQYF
15,TRBD2,TRBV19,TRBJ2-7,-,TGTGCCAGTAGTCAGGGACTAGCGGGAGTGGGCGAGCAGTACTTC,CASSQGLAGVGEQYF
13,-,TRBV29-1,TRBJ1-2,-,TGCAGCGTTGAGCAGGCATTACGCTATGGCTACACCTTC,CSVEQALRYGYTF
14,TRBD1,TRBV6-6,TRBJ1-1,-,TGTGCCAGCAGTACACAGGGGAAGAACACTGAAGCTTTCTTT,CASSTQGKNTEAFF
16,TRBD2,TRBV13,TRBJ2-3,-,TGTGCCAGCAGCCTCGGACTAGCGGGAGTAAGGGATACGCAGTATTTT,CASSLGLAGVRDTQYF
13,TRBD1,TRBV27,TRBJ2-1,-,TGTGCCAGCAGCAGGGACAGGGAGAATGAGCAGTTCTTC,CASSRDRENEQFF
16,TRBD2,TRBV5-4,TRBJ2-2,once,TGTGCCAGCAGCCCTGAACTAGCGGGAGGAACCGGGGAGCTGTTTTTT,CASSPELAGGTGELFF
11,-,TRBV7-9,TRBJ1-1,-,TGTGCCAGCAGCCCCGGTCGCGGAGCTTTCTTT,CASSPGRGAFF
14,-,TRBV5-1,TRBJ2-1,-,TGCGCCAGCAGCTTGGGGCCTAGACCCAATGAGCAGTTCTTC,CASSLGPRPNEQFF
17,TRBD2,TRBV7-9,TRBJ2-1,-,TGTGCCAGCAGCTCCAATAGCGGGAAGATCTCCTACAATGAGCAGTTCTTC,CASSSNSGKISYNEQFF
13,TRBD1,TRBV7-9,TRBJ2-2,-,TGTGCCAGCAGCCCAGGGGGCACCGGGGAGCTGTTTTTT,CASSPGGTGELFF
14,TRBD2,TRBV2,TRBJ2-1,-,TGTGCCAGCACCTCGGGACTAGCCACCAATGAGCAGTTCTTC,CASTSGLATNEQFF
16,-,TRBV5-4,TRBJ1-1,few,TGTGCCAGCAGCTCAAGACAAGGGACTTCGAACACTGAAGCTTTCTTT,CASSSRQGTSNTEAFF
15,TRBD2,TRBV5-1,TRBJ2-7,few,TGCGCCAGCAGACAGGGGACTAGCGGACTGGGGGAGCAGTACTTC,CASRQGTSGLGEQYF
12,-,TRBV5-1,TRBJ2-5,-,TGCGCCAGCAGGCTAACCCAAGAGACCCAGTACTTC,CASRLTQETQYF
14,-,TRBV28,TRBJ2-7,-,TGTGCCAGCAGTTCCGGCCGGGACTCCTACGAGCAGTACTTC,CASSSGRDSYEQYF
15,-,TRBV18,TRBJ1-3,-,TGTGCCAGCTCACTGACAGGCCGTTCTGGAAACACCATATATTTT,CASSLTGRSGNTIYF
13,-,TRBV6-1,TRBJ2-5,-,TGTGCCAGCAGTGTCAACCGAGGGGAGACCCAGTACTTC,CASSVNRGETQYF
13,TRBD1,TRBV29-1,TRBJ2-5,few,TGCAGCGTTGCGACAGGGGGGGGAGAGACCCAGTACTTC,CSVATGGGETQYF
20,TRBD2,TRBV2,TRBJ2-2,-,TGTGCCAGCACTCCCGGGACTAGCGGGAGAACGCAGCGGGGGACCGGGGAGCTGTTTTTT,CASTPGTSGRTQRGTGELFF
19,TRBD2,TRBV7-2,TRBJ2-1,-,TGTGCCAGCAGCTGGGGGTGGAGGGATCTAGCGGAGGAGGGGAATGAGCAGTTCTTC,CASSWGWRDLAEEGNEQFF
16,TRBD1,TRBV7-9,TRBJ1-4,few,TGTGCCAGCAGCTTCCCATTGACAGGGACAGATGAAAAACTGTTTTTT,CASSFPLTGTDEKLFF
15,-,TRBV7-6,TRBJ2-1,once,TGTGCCAGCAGCTTAGCTCTTGGGGGGGGCCATGAGCAGTTCTTC,CASSLALGGGHEQFF
16,TRBD2,TRBV7-6,TRBJ2-1,-,TGTGCCAGCAGCCGACAGGGACTAGCGACCTACAATGAGCAGTTCTTC,CASSRQGLATYNEQFF
16,TRBD1,TRBV15,TRBJ1-2,-,TGTGCCACCAGCAGAGAGGGACAGGGTAAAGGCTATGGCTACACCTTC,CATSREGQGKGYGYTF
14,TRBD1,TRBV27,TRBJ2-7,-,TGTGCCAGCAAAAAACCGGGACAGGGGTACGAGCAGTACTTC,CASKKPGQGYEQYF
16,-,TRBV5-5,TRBJ2-5,-,TGTGCCAGCAGCTTGAATCAGGGGATGACACAAGAGACCCAGTACTTC,CASSLNQGMTQETQYF
15,-,TRBV7-9,TRBJ1-4,-,TGTGCCAGCAGCCCGGGGGTCGGAACTAATGAAAAACTGTTTTTT,CASSPGVGTNEKLFF
15,TRBD1,TRBV29-1,TRBJ2-7,-,TGCAGCGTTGCAGCAGGGGGCGCTTACAGGGACGAGCAGTACTTC,CSVAAGGAYRDEQYF
14,-,TRBV5-6,TRBJ2-5,-,TGTGCCAGCAGCTTGGCCAGGGCTCAAGAGACCCAGTACTTC,CASSLARAQETQYF
13,-,TRBV30,TRBJ1-3,once,TGTGCCTGGATCCCCAGGGCTGGAAACACCATATATTTT,CAWIPRAGNTIYF
16,TRBD1,TRBV6-1,TRBJ2-7,few,TGTGCCAGCAGTGACCGCGTGGGACAGGGCAAGGCCGAGCAGTACTTC,CASSDRVGQGKAEQYF
15,-,TRBV30,TRBJ1-2,-,TGTGCCTGGAGAGAATTTCGGGGGATTAACTATGGCTACACCTTC,CAWREFRGINYGYTF